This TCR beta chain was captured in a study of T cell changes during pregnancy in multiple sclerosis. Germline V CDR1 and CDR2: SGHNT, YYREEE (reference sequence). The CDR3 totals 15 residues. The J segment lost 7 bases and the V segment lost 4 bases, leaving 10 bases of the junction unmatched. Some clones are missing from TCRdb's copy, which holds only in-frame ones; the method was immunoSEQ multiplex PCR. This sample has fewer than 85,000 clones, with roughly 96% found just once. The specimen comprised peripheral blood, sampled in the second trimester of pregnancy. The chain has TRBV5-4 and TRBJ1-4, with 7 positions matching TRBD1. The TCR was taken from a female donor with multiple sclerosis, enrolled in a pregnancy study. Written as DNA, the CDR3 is TGTGCCAGCAGCCGGGGGGGACAGCTACCTGAAAAACTGTTTTTT. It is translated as CASSRGGQLPEKLFF.